These 28 T cell receptor beta chains came from one sample sequenced in a study of CD8+CD57+ T cells in acquired aplastic anemia. Genomic DNA served as template for TCR beta VDJ and CDR3 profiling. TCRdb called the reads again in MiXCR, with one record for every CDR3 protein. The sample carries 150,000 to 180,000 distinct CDR3 sequences, over 50% recorded once. Patients included in sequencing had previously demonstrated CD8+CD57+ cell expansion by flow cytometry. Sequences were obtained from sorted CD4+, CD8+, or CD8+CD57+ T cells (not recorded which) from PBMCs. These receptors originate from a human donor with aplastic anemia.

V usage is TRBV6-1 and J usage is TRBJ2-3; D is uncertain. V lost 4 bases and J 0 bases, leaving 11 bases between the germline ends. The CDR3 runs to 15 residues. Germline assignment: CDR1 MNHNS and CDR2 SASEGT. CDR3 nucleotide sequence: TGTGCCAGCAGTGTGCAGACGGTTAGCACAGATACGCAGTATTTT. Translation gives CASSVQTVSTDTQYF.

V is TRBV2 and J is TRBJ2-1; 12 nucleotides match TRBD2. The trim removed 8 bases at V and 7 bases at J, leaving 9 bases unmatched. Germline lookup yields CDR1 SNHLY and CDR2 FYNNEI. The CDR3 length is 15 residues. CDR3 protein: CASCALAGGGNEQFF. CDR3 nucleotides: TGTGCCAGCTGTGCCCTAGCGGGGGGGGGTAATGAGCAGTTCTTC. Complete variable domain (other parts from reference TRBV2 and TRBJ2-1): EPEVTQTPSHQVTQMGQEVILRCVPISNHLYFYWYRQILGQKVEFLVSFYNNEISEKSEIFDDQFSVERPDGSNFTLKIRSTKLEDSAMYFCASCALAGGGNEQFFGPGTRLTVL.

This clonotype came up many times. The chain couples TRBV4-1 to TRBJ1-6; 7 bases align to TRBD1. V shed 3 bases and J 9 bases; nucleotides not matched to a gene: 8. Germline CDR1 MGHRA, CDR2 YSYEKL. The CDR3 totals 15 residues. For the CDR3, the DNA is TGCGCCAGCAGCCATCAGACTGAGGGGGCTTCACCCCTCCACTTT. Translating it yields CASSHQTEGASPLHF.

Worth noting for this clonotype: One end of the junction does not line up with germline, which may come from a read error. The CDR3 region is CSAGTVHTGELFF. In nucleotides, the CDR3 is TGCAGCGCTGGGACAGTTCACACCGGTGAGCTGTTTTTT. The chain combines TRBV29-1 with TRBJ2-2, with 7 bases aligning to TRBD1. Germline CDR1 is SQVTM and CDR2 is ANQGSEA. CDR3 length: 13 amino acids.

The chain uses TRBV4-2 and TRBJ2-3; 12 bases align to TRBD2. With 4 bases clipped from V and 6 bases from J, the junction kept 8 bases outside the gene matches. Germline CDR1 is LGHNA and CDR2 is YNFKEQ. This CDR3 is built from 16 residues. This chain's CDR3 is CASSRPTSGGLDTQYF. The CDR3 DNA follows: TGTGCCAGCAGCCGCCCCACTAGCGGGGGGTTGGATACGCAGTATTTT.

Ten or more counts support this clonotype. This chain connects TRBV19 to TRBJ1-2; TRBD1 is a possible D gene (6 bases). Trimming shortened V by 8 bases and J by 3 bases, and 16 bases separated the two germline ends. This CDR3 contains 14 residues. Germline V gives CDR1 LNHDA, CDR2 SQIVND (reference sequence). In nucleotides, the CDR3 is TGTGCCAGTCGCGGATCTTGGACAGACTATGGCTACACCTTC. Amino acids: CASRGSWTDYGYTF.

This chain uses TRBV24-1 with TRBJ2-3; possibly TRBD1 for D (6 bases). Germline V gene lookup returns CDR1 KGHDR and CDR2 SFDVKD. CDR3 length: 15 amino acids. Trimming pared 4 bases from V and 4 bases from J, leaving 14 bases between. CDR3 in DNA: TGTGCCACCAGTGAACATACAGGGTACTCAGATACGCAGTATTTT. Translated: CATSEHTGYSDTQYF.

The chain couples TRBV7-2 to TRBJ2-7; TRBD2 agrees at 8 bases. This CDR3 spans 14 amino acids. The trim removed 0 bases at V and 4 bases at J, leaving 2 bases unmatched. From germline, CDR1 is SGHTA and CDR2 FQGNSA. The CDR3 is CASSLASGDYEQYF. Written as DNA, the CDR3 is TGTGCCAGCAGCTTAGCTAGCGGGGATTACGAGCAGTACTTC.

This sequence joins TRBV10-3 and TRBJ2-5, with TRBD2 as a possible D gene (6 bases). The CDR3 has 15 residues. V lost 0 bases and J 0 bases, leaving 8 bases between the germline ends. Germline loops: CDR1 ENHRY, CDR2 SYGVKD. Here the CDR3 DNA reads TGTGCCATCAGTGAGTCGGAGGGATACCAAGAGACCCAGTACTTC. The encoded protein is CAISESEGYQETQYF.

J is TRBJ2-7 and V is TRBV27; no clear D. Trimming took 7 bases from V and 3 from J, leaving 10 bases between them. The germline V gene encodes CDR1 MNHEY and CDR2 SMNVEV (reference sequence). The CDR3 length is 12 residues. The CDR3 DNA reads TGTGCCAGCAAAAGAGGTTTCTACGAGCAGTACTTC. The encoded protein is CASKRGFYEQYF.

Comment on this clonotype: The junction departs from germline at one end; a sequencing error may be responsible. The chain links TRBV11-1 to TRBJ2-5; 12 nucleotides line up with TRBD2. Germline CDR1 reads SGHAT; CDR2 reads FQDESV (reference sequence). The CDR3 contains 18 residues. In DNA form, the CDR3 reads TGTGCCAGCAGCTTAGCTCTAGCGGGAGGGCCGGTACGAGAGGCCCAGTACTTC. This translates into CASSLALAGGPVREAQYF. Looking up the rest from reference TRBV11-1 and TRBJ2-5 gives the full variable domain: EAEVAQSPRYKITEKSQAVAFWCDPISGHATLYWYRQILGQGPELLVQFQDESVVDDSQLPKDRFSAERLKGVDSTLKIQPAELGDSAMYLCASSLALAGGPVREAQYFGPGTRLLVL.

This clonotype appeared a few times. The chain carries TRBV7-6 and TRBJ2-1; D is ambiguous. The V gene lost 5 bases and the J gene lost 7 bases, with 9 bases spanning the gap. Germline CDR1 reads SGHVS; CDR2 reads FNYEAQ. This CDR3 spans 12 amino acids. Here the CDR3 reads CASSRRDNEQFF. The CDR3 coding sequence is TGTGCCAGCAGCCGACGCGATAATGAGCAGTTCTTC.

The chain combines TRBV20-1 with TRBJ1-6; D unresolved. CDR3 length: 15 amino acids. Between the trimmed V and J ends, which lost 6 bases and 13 bases, there was a span of 25 bases. Germline CDR1 is DFQATT and CDR2 is SNEGSKA (reference sequence). CDR3 protein: CSASSSPAPVGPLHF. Written as DNA, the CDR3 is TGCAGTGCCAGCAGTTCCCCAGCCCCGGTGGGGCCCCTCCACTTT.

This clonotype turned up a few times. The chain employs TRBV24-1 and TRBJ1-5; D not resolved. The germline V gene encodes CDR1 KGHDR and CDR2 SFDVKD. There are 12 residues in the CDR3. V shed 10 bases and J shed 7 bases, with 13 bases lying between them. The CDR3 nucleotides are TGTGCCACAGGAGAAGGGCGGCAGCCCCAGCATTTT. Translation: CATGEGRQPQHF.

This clonotype was observed many times. V usage is TRBV20-1 and J usage is TRBJ2-7; 11 positions match TRBD2. Germline V gene lookup returns CDR1 DFQATT and CDR2 SNEGSKA (reference sequence). The CDR3 totals 13 residues. V trimming: 4 bases; J trimming: 7 bases; junction bases outside the gene matches: 6. CDR3 nucleotides: TGCAGTGCTATCAATCGACTAGCGGGGGAGCAGTACTTC. Translation gives CSAINRLAGEQYF.

The V gene is TRBV7-2, the J gene TRBJ1-3, with D possibly TRBD1 on 6 matching bases. CDR1 SGHTA and CDR2 FQGNSA come from the germline V gene. V was pared by 10 bases and J by 1 base, with 17 bases between. This CDR3 region has 15 residues. CDR3 sequence reads: CATWVFRGSGNTIYF. CDR3 DNA: TGTGCCACCTGGGTGTTCAGGGGTTCTGGAAACACCATATATTTT.

This clonotype was picked up a small number of times. The genes are TRBV11-1 and TRBJ1-4, with 12 positions matching TRBD1. The CDR3 is 18 amino acids. Per the germline V gene, CDR1 is SGHAT and CDR2 is FQDESV (reference sequence). With V trimmed by 5 bases and J by 4 bases, 11 bases remained unmatched. CDR3 amino acids: CASSQSPGQGADNEKLFF. CDR3 sequence (DNA): TGTGCCAGCAGCCAGAGCCCGGGACAGGGGGCCGATAATGAAAAACTGTTTTTT. Combining the CDR3 with reference TRBV11-1 and TRBJ1-4 gives the whole variable domain EAEVAQSPRYKITEKSQAVAFWCDPISGHATLYWYRQILGQGPELLVQFQDESVVDDSQLPKDRFSAERLKGVDSTLKIQPAELGDSAMYLCASSQSPGQGADNEKLFFGSGTQLSVL.

The chain uses TRBV4-2 and TRBJ2-7; perhaps D is TRBD1 or TRBD2 (5 bases each). This CDR3 contains 14 residues. Trimming took 1 base from V and 4 from J, leaving 11 bases between them. Germline lookup yields CDR1 LGHNA and CDR2 YNFKEQ. CDR3 DNA: TGTGCCAGCAGCCAAGGTGGGGGTAGGTACGAGCAGTACTTC. It translates to CASSQGGGRYEQYF.

This clonotype was counted ten times or more. V usage is TRBV20-1 and J usage is TRBJ1-3; 8 positions match TRBD1. This CDR3 spans 18 amino acids. J gave up 1 base and V 5 bases, and 16 bases lay outside the gene matches. Germline lookup yields CDR1 DFQATT and CDR2 SNEGSKA (reference sequence). CDR3 residues: CSAQRGRTGSISGNTIYF. DNA for the CDR3: TGCAGTGCTCAAAGGGGTCGGACAGGGTCTATTTCTGGAAACACCATATATTTT.

This clonotype was seen ten or more times. V gene TRBV7-8 combines with J gene TRBJ2-5; unclear D gene. Germline V CDR1 and CDR2: SGHVS, FQNEAQ. V was trimmed by 0 bases and J by 1 base, leaving 12 bases between them. This CDR3 spans 16 amino acids. The CDR3 loop is CASSLARSMGQETQYF. DNA of the CDR3: TGTGCCAGCAGCTTAGCGCGGTCGATGGGCCAAGAGACCCAGTACTTC.

Worth noting for this clonotype: A much more abundant neighbour one base away suggests this may be a read error. The chain has TRBV5-6 and TRBJ2-5, with D perhaps matching TRBD1 or TRBD2 (6 bases each). CDR1 is SGHDT, CDR2 YYEEEE, per germline. The CDR3 length is 14 residues. This CDR3 reads CASSFTGAQEAQYF. The CDR3 region has the DNA TGTGCCAGCAGCTTTACGGGGGCCCAAGAGGCCCAGTACTTC.

The chain couples TRBV7-9 to TRBJ2-7; maybe TRBD2 (5 bases). CDR1 and CDR2 from the germline V gene are SEHNR and FQNEAQ (reference sequence). This CDR3 comprises 14 residues. V was pared by 3 bases and J by 0 bases, with 9 bases between. This chain's CDR3 is CASSLDLASYEQYF. As DNA, the CDR3 is TGTGCCAGCAGCTTGGACCTAGCCTCCTACGAGCAGTACTTC.

This clonotype has at least ten counts. The chain carries TRBV7-9 and TRBJ2-6; no reliable D call. Germline V CDR1 and CDR2: SEHNR, FQNEAQ (reference sequence). CDR3 size: 17 residues. The ends were cut back, 5 bases at V and 1 base at J, with 15 bases in the middle. For the CDR3, the DNA is TGTGCCAGCAGCCTCACTACCGGACCATCTGGGGCCAACGTCCTGACTTTC. Protein: CASSLTTGPSGANVLTF.

This chain uses TRBV25-1 with TRBJ2-4, with TRBD1 matching over 7 bases. The CDR3 runs to 17 residues. Germline-derived CDR1 and CDR2 are MGHDK and SYGVNS. V lost 2 bases, J lost 2 bases, and 9 bases stayed unmatched. The CDR3 spells CASSEPTWTGPKNIQYF. Written as DNA, the CDR3 is TGTGCCAGCAGTGAACCCACCTGGACAGGACCCAAAAACATTCAGTACTTC.

The chain employs TRBV7-2 and TRBJ1-2; a weak D match, TRBD1 (5 bases). This CDR3 spans 13 amino acids. V dropped 5 bases and J dropped 5 bases, with 12 bases sitting between them. CDR1 and CDR2 (germline): SGHTA, FQGNSA. The CDR3 nucleotides read TGTGCCAGCAGCCCGACAGAGGGTTATGGCTACACCTTC. Translated: CASSPTEGYGYTF.

This chain links TRBV20-1 with TRBJ1-1; possible D gene TRBD1, 5 bases. This CDR3 region has 18 residues. V lost 0 bases and J lost 2, with 22 bases in between. Germline V CDR1 and CDR2: DFQATT, SNEGSKA (reference sequence). The CDR3, as DNA: TGCAGTGCTAGAGAGAGGGGCCTTCGGACATTCATCAACACTGAAGCTTTCTTT. This gives the protein CSARERGLRTFINTEAFF.

This chain uses TRBV20-1 with TRBJ2-7; 9 bases are shared with TRBD1. V dropped 0 bases and J dropped 3; count of bases not matched to a gene: 9. In germline, CDR1 is DFQATT, CDR2 SNEGSKA (reference sequence). CDR3 size: 16 residues. The CDR3 loop is CSARDLLGTGNYEQYF. The CDR3 DNA sequence: TGCAGTGCTAGAGATTTGCTGGGGACAGGGAACTACGAGCAGTACTTC.

The chain joins TRBV20-1 to TRBJ1-2; TRBD1 matches at 11 bases. The V and J ends lost 8 bases and 3 bases, in that order; junction bases with no gene match: 8. The CDR3 is 14 amino acids. Per the germline V gene, CDR1 is DFQATT and CDR2 is SNEGSKA (reference sequence). The CDR3 region is CSTTDRGRDYGYTF. CDR3 DNA: TGCAGTACTACGGACAGGGGGCGGGACTATGGCTACACCTTC.